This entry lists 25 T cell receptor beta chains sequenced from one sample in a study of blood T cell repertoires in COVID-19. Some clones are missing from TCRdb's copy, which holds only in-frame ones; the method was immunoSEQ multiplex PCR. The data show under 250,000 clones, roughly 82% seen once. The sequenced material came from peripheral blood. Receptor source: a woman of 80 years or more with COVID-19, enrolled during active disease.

CDR3 in DNA: TGTGCCACCAGTGATCGGACAGGCAATTCCTACGAGCAGTACTTC. Protein sequence: CATSDRTGNSYEQYF. The chain couples TRBV24-1 to TRBJ2-7; 7 bases align to TRBD1. The V segment lost 3 bases and the J segment 1 base; nucleotides outside the gene matches: 5. The CDR3 extends over 15 amino acids. Germline V gene sequence: CDR1 KGHDR, CDR2 SFDVKD.

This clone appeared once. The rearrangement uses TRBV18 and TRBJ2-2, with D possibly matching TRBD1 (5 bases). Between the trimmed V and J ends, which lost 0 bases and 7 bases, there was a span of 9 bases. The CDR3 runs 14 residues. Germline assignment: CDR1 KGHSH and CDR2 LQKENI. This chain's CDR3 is CASSPPRQFGELFF. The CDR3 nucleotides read TGTGCCAGCTCACCACCAAGACAGTTCGGGGAGCTGTTTTTT.

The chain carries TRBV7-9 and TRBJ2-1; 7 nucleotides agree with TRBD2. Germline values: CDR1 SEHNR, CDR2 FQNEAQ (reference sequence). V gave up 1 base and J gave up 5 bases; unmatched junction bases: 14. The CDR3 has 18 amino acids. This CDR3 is CASSLEVRAGLSDNEQFF. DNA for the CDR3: TGTGCCAGCAGCTTAGAAGTTCGAGCGGGGTTATCGGACAATGAGCAGTTCTTC.

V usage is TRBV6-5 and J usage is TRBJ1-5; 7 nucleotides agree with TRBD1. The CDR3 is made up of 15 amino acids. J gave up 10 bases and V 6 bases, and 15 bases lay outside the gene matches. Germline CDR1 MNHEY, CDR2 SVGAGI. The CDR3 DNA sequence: TGTGCCAGCAGCGTTACAGGGGTCGTGGGTCAACCCCAGCATTTT. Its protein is CASSVTGVVGQPQHF.

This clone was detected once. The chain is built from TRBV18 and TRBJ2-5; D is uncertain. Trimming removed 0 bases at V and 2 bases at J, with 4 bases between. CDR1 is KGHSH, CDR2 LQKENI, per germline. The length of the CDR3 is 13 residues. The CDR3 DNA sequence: TGTGCCAGCTCACCACCACTACAAGAGACCCAGTACTTC. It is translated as CASSPPLQETQYF. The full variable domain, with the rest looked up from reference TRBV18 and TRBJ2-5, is NAGVMQNPRHLVRRRGQEARLRCSPMKGHSHVYWYRQLPEEGLKFMVYLQKENIIDESGMPKERFSAEFPKEGPSILRIQQVVRGDSAAYFCASSPPLQETQYFGPGTRLLVL.

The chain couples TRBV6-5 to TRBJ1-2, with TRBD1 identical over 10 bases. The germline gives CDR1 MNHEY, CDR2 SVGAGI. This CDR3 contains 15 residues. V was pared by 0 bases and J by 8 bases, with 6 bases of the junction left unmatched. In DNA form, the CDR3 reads TGTGCCAGCAGTTACTCCCCCGGGACAGGGGCAGGCTACACCTTC. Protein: CASSYSPGTGAGYTF.

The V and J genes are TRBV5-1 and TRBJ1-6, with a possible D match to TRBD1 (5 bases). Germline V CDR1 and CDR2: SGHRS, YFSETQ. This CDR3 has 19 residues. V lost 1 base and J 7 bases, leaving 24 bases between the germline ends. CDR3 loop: CASSLRTRRGETRNSPLHF. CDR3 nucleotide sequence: TGCGCCAGCAGCTTGCGAACAAGACGGGGGGAAACCCGAAATTCACCCCTCCACTTT.

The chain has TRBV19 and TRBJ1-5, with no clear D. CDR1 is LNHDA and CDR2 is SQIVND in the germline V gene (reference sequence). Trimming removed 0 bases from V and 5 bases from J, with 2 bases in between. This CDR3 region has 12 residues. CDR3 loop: CASSIDYQPQHF. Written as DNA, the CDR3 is TGTGCCAGTAGTATAGACTATCAGCCCCAGCATTTT. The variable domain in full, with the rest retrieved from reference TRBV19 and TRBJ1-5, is DGGITQSPKYLFRKEGQNVTLSCEQNLNHDAMYWYRQDPGQGLRLIYYSQIVNDFQKGDIAEGYSVSREKKESFPLTVTSAQKNPTAFYLCASSIDYQPQHFGDGTRLSIL.

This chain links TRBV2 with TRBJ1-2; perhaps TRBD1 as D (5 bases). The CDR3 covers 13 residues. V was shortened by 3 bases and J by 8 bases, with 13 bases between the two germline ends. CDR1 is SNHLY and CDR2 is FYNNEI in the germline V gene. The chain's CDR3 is CASSDSGLQGYTF. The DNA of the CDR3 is TGTGCCAGCAGTGATTCAGGGTTACAAGGCTACACCTTC.

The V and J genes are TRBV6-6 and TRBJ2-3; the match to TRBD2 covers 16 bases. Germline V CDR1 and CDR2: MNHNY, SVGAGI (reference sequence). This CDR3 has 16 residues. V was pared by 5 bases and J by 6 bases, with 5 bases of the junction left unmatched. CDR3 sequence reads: CASSPGLAGGTDTQYF. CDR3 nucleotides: TGTGCCAGCAGTCCGGGACTAGCGGGGGGGACGGATACGCAGTATTTT.

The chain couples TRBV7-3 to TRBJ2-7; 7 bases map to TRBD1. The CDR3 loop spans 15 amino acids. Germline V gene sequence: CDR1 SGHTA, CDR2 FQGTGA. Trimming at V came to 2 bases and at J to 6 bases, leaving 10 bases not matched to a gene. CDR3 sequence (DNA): TGTGCCAGCAGCTTAGGAGCACGGGGACAGAGCGAGCAGTACTTC. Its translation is CASSLGARGQSEQYF.

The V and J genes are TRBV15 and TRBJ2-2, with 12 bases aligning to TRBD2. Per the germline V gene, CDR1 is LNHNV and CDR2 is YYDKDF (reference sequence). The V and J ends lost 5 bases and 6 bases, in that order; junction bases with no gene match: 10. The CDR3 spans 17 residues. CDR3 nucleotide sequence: TGTGCCACCAGCCTATCGAAGGGACTAGCGGGCCCCGGGGAGCTGTTTTTT. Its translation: CATSLSKGLAGPGELFF. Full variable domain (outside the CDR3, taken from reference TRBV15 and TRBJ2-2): DAMVIQNPRYQVTQFGKPVTLSCSQTLNHNVMYWYQQKSSQAPKLLFHYYDKDFNNEADTPDNFQSRRPNTSFCFLDIRSPGLGDTAMYLCATSLSKGLAGPGELFFGEGSRLTVL.

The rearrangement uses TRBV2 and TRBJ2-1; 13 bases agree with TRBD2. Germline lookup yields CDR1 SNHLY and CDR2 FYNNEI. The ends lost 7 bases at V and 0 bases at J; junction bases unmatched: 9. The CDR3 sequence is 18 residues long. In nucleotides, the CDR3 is TGTGCCAGCAAAACTAGCGGGGGGGCCGGGAGCTCCTACAATGAGCAGTTCTTC. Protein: CASKTSGGAGSSYNEQFF.

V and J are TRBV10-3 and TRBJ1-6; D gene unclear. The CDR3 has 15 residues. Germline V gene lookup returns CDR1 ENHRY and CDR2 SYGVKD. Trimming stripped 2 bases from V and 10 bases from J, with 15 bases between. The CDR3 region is CAISETLGEESPLHF. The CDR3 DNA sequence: TGTGCCATCAGTGAGACCCTCGGGGAGGAATCACCCCTCCACTTT.

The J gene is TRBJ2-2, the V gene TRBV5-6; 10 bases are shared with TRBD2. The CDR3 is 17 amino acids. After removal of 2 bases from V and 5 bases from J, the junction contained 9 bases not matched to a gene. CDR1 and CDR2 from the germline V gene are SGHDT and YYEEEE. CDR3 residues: CASSLRSGGARTGELFF. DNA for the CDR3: TGTGCCAGCAGCTTAAGGAGCGGGGGGGCCAGGACCGGGGAGCTGTTTTTT.

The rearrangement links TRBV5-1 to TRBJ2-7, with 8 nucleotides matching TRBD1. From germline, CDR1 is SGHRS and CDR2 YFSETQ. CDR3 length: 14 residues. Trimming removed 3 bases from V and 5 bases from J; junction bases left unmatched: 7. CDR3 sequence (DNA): TGCGCCAGCAGCTCCGGACAGGGTTCGGACGAGCAGTACGTC. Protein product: CASSSGQGSDEQYV.

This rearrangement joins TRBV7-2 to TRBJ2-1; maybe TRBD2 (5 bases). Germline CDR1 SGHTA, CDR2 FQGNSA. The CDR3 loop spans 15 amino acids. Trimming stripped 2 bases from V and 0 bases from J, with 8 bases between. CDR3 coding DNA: TGTGCCAGCAGCTTAAGCGGAGGCTCCTACAATGAGCAGTTCTTC. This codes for CASSLSGGSYNEQFF.

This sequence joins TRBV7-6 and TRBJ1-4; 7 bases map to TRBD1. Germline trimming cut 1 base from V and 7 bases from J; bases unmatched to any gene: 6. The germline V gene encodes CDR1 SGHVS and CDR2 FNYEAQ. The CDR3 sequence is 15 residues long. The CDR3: CASSLGGGKPEKLFF. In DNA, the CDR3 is TGTGCCAGCAGCTTAGGAGGGGGCAAGCCTGAAAAACTGTTTTTT.

CDR3 region: CATIYDRDEKLFF. The CDR3 coding sequence is TGTGCCACCATCTATGACAGGGATGAAAAACTGTTTTTT. The chain recombines TRBV2 with TRBJ1-4; 7 bases agree with TRBD1. CDR1 and CDR2 from the germline V gene are SNHLY and FYNNEI. The CDR3 extends over 13 amino acids. V gave up 10 bases and J gave up 6 bases; unmatched junction bases: 8.

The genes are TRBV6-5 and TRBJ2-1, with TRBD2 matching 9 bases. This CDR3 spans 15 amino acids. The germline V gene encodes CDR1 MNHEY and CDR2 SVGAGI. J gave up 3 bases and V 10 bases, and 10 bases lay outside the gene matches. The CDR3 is CATKRLAGNYNEQFF. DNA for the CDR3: TGTGCCACGAAGCGGCTAGCGGGGAACTACAATGAGCAGTTCTTC.

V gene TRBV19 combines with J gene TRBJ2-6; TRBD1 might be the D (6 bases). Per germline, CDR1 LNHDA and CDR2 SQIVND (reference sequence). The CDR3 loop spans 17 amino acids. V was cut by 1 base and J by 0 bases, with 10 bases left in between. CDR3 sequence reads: CASSIAKGVSGANVLTF. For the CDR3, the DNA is TGTGCCAGTAGTATAGCAAAGGGGGTCTCTGGGGCCAACGTCCTGACTTTC.

DNA for the CDR3: TGTGCCAGCAGTTCAGGGGTCTACGAGCAGTACTTC. Encoded protein: CASSSGVYEQYF. The rearrangement links TRBV28 to TRBJ2-7; D is possibly TRBD1 (6 bases). CDR3 length equals 12 residues. The germline V and J ends were trimmed by 4 bases and 3 bases, with 7 bases remaining between them. Germline V gene sequence: CDR1 MDHEN, CDR2 SYDVKM.

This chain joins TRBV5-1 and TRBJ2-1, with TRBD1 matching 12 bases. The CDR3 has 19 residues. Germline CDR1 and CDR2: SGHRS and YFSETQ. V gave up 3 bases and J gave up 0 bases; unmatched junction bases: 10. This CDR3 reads CASSSTGTGGSSSYNEQFF. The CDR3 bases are TGCGCCAGCAGCTCAACGGGGACAGGGGGCTCGAGCTCCTACAATGAGCAGTTCTTC.

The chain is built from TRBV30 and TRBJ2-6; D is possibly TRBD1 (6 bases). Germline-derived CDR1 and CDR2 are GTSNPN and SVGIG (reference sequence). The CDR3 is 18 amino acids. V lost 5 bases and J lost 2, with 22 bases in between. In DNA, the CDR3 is TGTGCCTGGGGTGGGGGCGGCAGATCCCTGACTGGGGCCAACGTCCTGACTTTC. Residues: CAWGGGGRSLTGANVLTF.

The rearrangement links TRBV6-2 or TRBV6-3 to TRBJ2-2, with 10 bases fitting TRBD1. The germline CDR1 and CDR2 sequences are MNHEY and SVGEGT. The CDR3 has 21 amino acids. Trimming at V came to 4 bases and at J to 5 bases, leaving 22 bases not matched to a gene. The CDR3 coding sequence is TGTGCCAGCAGTTCTTTACTCACCCCCCGCGACAGGGGGCATAGAACCGGGGAGCTGTTTTTT. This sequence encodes CASSSLLTPRDRGHRTGELFF.